This is a list of T cell receptor beta chains from one sample in a study of blood T cell repertoires in COVID-19. Repertoires were generated with immunoSEQ multiplex PCR, while TCRdb's copy carries only in-frame clones and drops some. The sample yields about 68,000 clones, roughly 84% seen once. Sample: peripheral blood. All receptors come from a man aged 45-60 years with active COVID-19. CDR3s leave out the opening cysteine and the closing phenylalanine or tryptophan. Size is omitted from some rows. Given values are once, few, many or a class for expanded clones.

clone size: .; V gene: TRBV5-1; J gene: TRBJ1-3; CDR3 length: 14; CDR3 protein: ASSLTQGAGGNTIY
clone size: .; V gene: TRBV6-5; J gene: TRBJ2-5; CDR3 length: 11; CDR3 protein: ASRFGSQETQY
clone size: .; V gene: TRBV5-6; J gene: TRBJ2-5; CDR3 length: 14; CDR3 protein: ASSDLSAGAGETQY
clone size: .; V gene: TRBV5-1; J gene: TRBJ1-1; CDR3 length: 13; CDR3 protein: ASSSLQGVSTEAF
clone size: .; V gene: TRBV6-5; J gene: TRBJ2-1; CDR3 length: 13; CDR3 protein: ASSRDRGAYNEQF
clone size: .; V gene: TRBV6-5; J gene: TRBJ1-6; CDR3 length: 13; CDR3 protein: ASRVHDRDDSPLH
clone size: .; V gene: TRBV13; J gene: TRBJ2-1; CDR3 length: 13; CDR3 protein: ASSPYRGSGNEQF
clone size: .; V gene: TRBV7-2; J gene: TRBJ2-3; CDR3 length: 14; CDR3 protein: ASSFGLAGGGDTQY
clone size: .; V gene: TRBV9; J gene: TRBJ2-1; CDR3 length: 13; CDR3 protein: ASSPGQGAYNEQF
clone size: .; V gene: TRBV4-1; J gene: TRBJ1-4; CDR3 length: 17; CDR3 protein: ASSQSPGQRQLIAEKLF
clone size: .; V gene: TRBV7-2; J gene: TRBJ2-7; CDR3 length: 13; CDR3 protein: ASQTGQGMSYEQY
clone size: .; V gene: TRBV19; J gene: TRBJ1-2; CDR3 length: 12; CDR3 protein: ASSSGQANYGYT
clone size: few; V gene: TRBV19; J gene: TRBJ1-5; CDR3 length: 13; CDR3 protein: ASSPGTGNNQPQH
clone size: .; V gene: TRBV2; J gene: TRBJ1-1; CDR3 length: 10; CDR3 protein: ASGGATTEAF
clone size: .; V gene: TRBV12-5; J gene: TRBJ2-4; CDR3 length: 13; CDR3 protein: ASAKPGTEQNIQY
clone size: once; V gene: TRBV4-2; J gene: TRBJ2-3; CDR3 length: 14; CDR3 protein: ASSPKSGPGADTQY
clone size: .; V gene: TRBV4-1; J gene: TRBJ2-2; CDR3 length: 15; CDR3 protein: ASSQDRMQGVSGELF
clone size: .; V gene: TRBV29-1; J gene: TRBJ2-3; CDR3 length: 10; CDR3 protein: SVGGETDTQY
clone size: .; V gene: TRBV4-2; J gene: TRBJ2-3; CDR3 length: 13; CDR3 protein: ASSLTSKGTDTQY
clone size: .; V gene: TRBV5-6; J gene: TRBJ2-6; CDR3 length: 16; CDR3 protein: ASSLPTAKASGANVLT
clone size: .; V gene: TRBV6-1; J gene: TRBJ2-7; CDR3 length: 13; CDR3 protein: ASSDARPGDYEQY
clone size: once; V gene: TRBV12-1; J gene: TRBJ2-1; CDR3 length: 12; CDR3 protein: ASSPPTSSNEQF
clone size: few; V gene: TRBV5-1; J gene: TRBJ2-1; CDR3 length: 11; CDR3 protein: ASSLGTSNEQF
clone size: .; V gene: TRBV9; J gene: TRBJ2-3; CDR3 length: 13; CDR3 protein: ASSGRGDRTDTQY
clone size: .; V gene: TRBV27; J gene: TRBJ2-2; CDR3 length: 15; CDR3 protein: ASSLLAGGEETGELF
clone size: .; V gene: TRBV15; J gene: TRBJ2-5; CDR3 length: 13; CDR3 protein: ATSRAPSRQETQY
clone size: few; V gene: TRBV3-1/TRBV3-2; J gene: TRBJ2-3; CDR3 length: 13; CDR3 protein: ASSRDFSSTDTQY
clone size: .; V gene: TRBV7-8; J gene: TRBJ2-7; CDR3 length: 12; CDR3 protein: ASSSRDRGNEQY
clone size: .; V gene: TRBV5-1; J gene: TRBJ2-7; CDR3 length: 12; CDR3 protein: ASSLRAGFYEQY
clone size: .; V gene: TRBV5-1; J gene: TRBJ2-1; CDR3 length: 11; CDR3 protein: ASGNPGYNEQF
clone size: .; V gene: TRBV19; J gene: TRBJ1-6; CDR3 length: 13; CDR3 protein: ASSSRDRVNSPLH
clone size: .; V gene: TRBV5-4; J gene: TRBJ2-5; CDR3 length: 11; CDR3 protein: ASSRDLGETQY
clone size: few; V gene: TRBV4-1; J gene: TRBJ2-3; CDR3 length: 12; CDR3 protein: ASSHSRDTDTQY
clone size: .; V gene: TRBV4-2; J gene: TRBJ1-3; CDR3 length: 13; CDR3 protein: ASSQEWGGRDTIY
clone size: .; V gene: TRBV30; J gene: TRBJ2-1; CDR3 length: 13; CDR3 protein: AWRPLGRAYNEQF
clone size: .; V gene: TRBV7-6; J gene: TRBJ2-6; CDR3 length: 13; CDR3 protein: ASSLQNSGANVLT
clone size: once; V gene: TRBV20-1; J gene: TRBJ1-1; CDR3 length: 10; CDR3 protein: SASGPVTEAF
clone size: .; V gene: TRBV2; J gene: TRBJ1-2; CDR3 length: 10; CDR3 protein: ASSARNYGYT
clone size: once; V gene: TRBV19; J gene: TRBJ2-7; CDR3 length: 12; CDR3 protein: ASRPGQGAYEQY
clone size: once; V gene: TRBV6-2/TRBV6-3; J gene: TRBJ2-7; CDR3 length: 10; CDR3 protein: ASSYNREEQY
clone size: .; V gene: TRBV7-6; J gene: TRBJ1-6; CDR3 length: 12; CDR3 protein: ASSLRTGNSPLH
clone size: .; V gene: TRBV28; J gene: TRBJ2-1; CDR3 length: 13; CDR3 protein: ASSLSSGSYNEQF
clone size: .; V gene: TRBV3-1/TRBV3-2; J gene: TRBJ2-1; CDR3 length: 15; CDR3 protein: ASSRPGAGGAGNEQF
clone size: .; V gene: TRBV11-2; J gene: TRBJ1-1; CDR3 length: 11; CDR3 protein: ASSFRTDTEAF
clone size: .; V gene: TRBV27; J gene: TRBJ2-7; CDR3 length: 12; CDR3 protein: ASIGVGGWGEQY
clone size: .; V gene: TRBV7-6; J gene: TRBJ1-3; CDR3 length: 15; CDR3 protein: ASSLGQGRRAGNTIY
clone size: .; V gene: TRBV28; J gene: TRBJ1-4; CDR3 length: 14; CDR3 protein: ASSPSAGQTNEKLF
clone size: .; V gene: TRBV5-4; J gene: TRBJ2-1; CDR3 length: 12; CDR3 protein: ASNPQQGAVEQF
clone size: .; V gene: TRBV3-1/TRBV3-2; J gene: TRBJ2-3; CDR3 length: 13; CDR3 protein: ASSQGADPTDTQY
clone size: .; V gene: TRBV5-1; J gene: TRBJ1-2; CDR3 length: 11; CDR3 protein: ASSQTGNYGYT
clone size: .; V gene: TRBV21-1; J gene: TRBJ2-2; CDR3 length: 13; CDR3 protein: ASSKRQGNTGELF
clone size: .; V gene: TRBV19; J gene: TRBJ1-3; CDR3 length: 11; CDR3 protein: ASTPRVRNTIY
clone size: .; V gene: TRBV11-2; J gene: TRBJ2-7; CDR3 length: 12; CDR3 protein: ASSHGTGAYEQY
clone size: .; V gene: TRBV30; J gene: TRBJ1-2; CDR3 length: 10; CDR3 protein: ASPGQGGGYT
clone size: .; V gene: TRBV7-9; J gene: TRBJ2-1; CDR3 length: 12; CDR3 protein: ASSSDRVYNEQF
clone size: .; V gene: TRBV10-3; J gene: TRBJ1-1; CDR3 length: 15; CDR3 protein: AISEWPPGGMNTEAF
clone size: .; V gene: TRBV4-1; J gene: TRBJ1-5; CDR3 length: 13; CDR3 protein: ASSQVEGAGQPQH
clone size: .; V gene: TRBV2; J gene: TRBJ2-7; CDR3 length: 12; CDR3 protein: ASSDQGSAYEQY